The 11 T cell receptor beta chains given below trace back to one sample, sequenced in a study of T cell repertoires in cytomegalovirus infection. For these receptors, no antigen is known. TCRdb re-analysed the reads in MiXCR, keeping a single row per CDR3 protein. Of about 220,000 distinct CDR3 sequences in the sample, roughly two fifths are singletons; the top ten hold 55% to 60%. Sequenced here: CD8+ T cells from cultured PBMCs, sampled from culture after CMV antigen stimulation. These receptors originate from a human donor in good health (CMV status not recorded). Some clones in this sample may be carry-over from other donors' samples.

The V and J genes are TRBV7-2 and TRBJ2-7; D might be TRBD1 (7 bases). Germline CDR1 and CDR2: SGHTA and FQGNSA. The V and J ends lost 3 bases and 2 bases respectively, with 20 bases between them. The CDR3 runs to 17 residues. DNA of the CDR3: TGTGCCAGCAGCTTCGGGGGCTCCGGGACAGTACCCTACGAGCAGTACTTC. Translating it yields CASSFGGSGTVPYEQYF. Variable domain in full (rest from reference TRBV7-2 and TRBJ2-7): GAGVSQSPSNKVTEKGKDVELRCDPISGHTALYWYRQSLGQGLEFLIYFQGNSAPDKSGLPSDRFSAERTGGSVSTLTIQRTQQEDSAVYLCASSFGGSGTVPYEQYFGPGTRLTVT.

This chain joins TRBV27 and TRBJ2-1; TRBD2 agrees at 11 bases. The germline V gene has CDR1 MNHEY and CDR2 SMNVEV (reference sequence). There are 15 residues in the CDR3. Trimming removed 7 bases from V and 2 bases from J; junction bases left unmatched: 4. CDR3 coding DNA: TGTGCCAGCATTGGTAGCGGGAGGGCCTACAATGAGCAGTTCTTC. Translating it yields CASIGSGRAYNEQFF.

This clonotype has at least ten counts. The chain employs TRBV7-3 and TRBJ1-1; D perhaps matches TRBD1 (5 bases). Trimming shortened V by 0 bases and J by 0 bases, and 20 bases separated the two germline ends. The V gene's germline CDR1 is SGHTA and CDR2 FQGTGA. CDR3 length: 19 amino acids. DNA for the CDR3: TGTGCCAGCAGCTTAACTGGAGCAGGGAAGCAGAGAATGAACACTGAAGCTTTCTTT. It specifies CASSLTGAGKQRMNTEAFF. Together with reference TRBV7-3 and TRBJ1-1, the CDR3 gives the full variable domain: GAGVSQTPSNKVTEKGKYVELRCDPISGHTALYWYRQSLGQGPEFLIYFQGTGAADDSGLPNDRFFAVRPEGSVSTLKIQRTERGDSAVYLCASSLTGAGKQRMNTEAFFGQGTRLTVV.

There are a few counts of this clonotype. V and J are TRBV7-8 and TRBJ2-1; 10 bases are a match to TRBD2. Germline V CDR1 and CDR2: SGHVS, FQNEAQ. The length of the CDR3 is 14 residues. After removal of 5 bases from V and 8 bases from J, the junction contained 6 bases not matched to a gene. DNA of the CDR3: TGTGCCAGCAGCAAAAGCGGGGGGGTCGATGAGCAGTTCTTC. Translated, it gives CASSKSGGVDEQFF.

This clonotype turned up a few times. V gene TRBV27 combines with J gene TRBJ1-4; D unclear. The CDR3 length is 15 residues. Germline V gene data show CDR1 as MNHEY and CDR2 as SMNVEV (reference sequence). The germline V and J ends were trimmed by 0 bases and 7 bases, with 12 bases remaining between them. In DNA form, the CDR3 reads TGTGCCAGCAGTTTATCGGCAGGATTGAGTGAAAAACTGTTTTTT. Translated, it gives CASSLSAGLSEKLFF.

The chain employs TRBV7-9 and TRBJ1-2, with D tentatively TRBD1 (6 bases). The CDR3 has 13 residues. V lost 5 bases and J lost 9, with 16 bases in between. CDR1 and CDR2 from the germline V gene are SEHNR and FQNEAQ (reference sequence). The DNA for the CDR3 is TGTGCCAGCAGCGAGTTGGGGGCGCGACGCTACACCTTC. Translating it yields CASSELGARRYTF.

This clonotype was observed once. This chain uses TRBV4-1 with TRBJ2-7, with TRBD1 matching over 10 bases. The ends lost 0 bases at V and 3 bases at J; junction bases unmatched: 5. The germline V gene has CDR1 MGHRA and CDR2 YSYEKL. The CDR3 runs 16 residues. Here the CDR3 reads CASSQDKGQGYYEQYF. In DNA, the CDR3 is TGCGCCAGCAGCCAAGATAAGGGACAGGGGTACTACGAGCAGTACTTC.

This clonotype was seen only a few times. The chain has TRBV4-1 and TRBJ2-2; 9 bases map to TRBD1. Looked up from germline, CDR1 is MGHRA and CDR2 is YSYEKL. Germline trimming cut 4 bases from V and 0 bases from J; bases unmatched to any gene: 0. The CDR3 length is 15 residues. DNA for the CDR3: TGCGCCAGCAGCCGACAGGGGGCGAACACCGGGGAGCTGTTTTTT. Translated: CASSRQGANTGELFF.

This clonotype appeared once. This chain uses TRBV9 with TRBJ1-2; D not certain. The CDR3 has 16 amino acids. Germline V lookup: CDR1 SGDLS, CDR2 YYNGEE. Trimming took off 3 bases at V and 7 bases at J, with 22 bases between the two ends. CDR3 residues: CASSAQGRESLPGYTF. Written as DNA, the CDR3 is TGTGCCAGCAGCGCCCAAGGGAGGGAATCCCTCCCTGGCTACACCTTC.

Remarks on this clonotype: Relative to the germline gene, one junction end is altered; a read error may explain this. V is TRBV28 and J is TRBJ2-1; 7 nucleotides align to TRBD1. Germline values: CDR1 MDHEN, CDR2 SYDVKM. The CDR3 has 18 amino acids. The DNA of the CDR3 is TGTGCCAGCATTAGTGCCGTAATTACAGGGGAATTGGACAATGATCAGTTCTTC. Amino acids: CASISAVITGELDNDQFF.

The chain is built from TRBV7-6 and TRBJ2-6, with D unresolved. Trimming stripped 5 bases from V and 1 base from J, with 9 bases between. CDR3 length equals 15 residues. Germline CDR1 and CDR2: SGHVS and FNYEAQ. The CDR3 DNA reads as TGTGCCAGCAGCATGCTAGGGTCTGGGGCCAACGTCCTGACTTTC. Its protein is CASSMLGSGANVLTF.